This TCR beta chain was identified in a study of blood T cell repertoires in COVID-19. Study-wide background: From the United States, Italy and Spain came samples of acute and convalescent COVID-19. Sources were T cells, B-cell-depleted T cells, or PBMCs; the material itself was cDNA or gDNA.

In the authors' methods: Reference gene primers were amplified, and this amplification served to estimate nucleated cell counts. Some clones are missing from TCRdb's copy, which holds only in-frame ones; the method was immunoSEQ multiplex PCR. That table furnishes V, J and clone size, whereas the DNA furnished D and trimming. The table lists approximately 91,000 clones, 70% to 85% of them singletons. The CDR3 length is 13 residues. Germline-derived CDR1 and CDR2 are ENHRY and SYGVKD. Deletions cut 4 bases from V and 0 bases from J, with 7 bases between. The sequenced material came from peripheral blood. The gene calls are TRBV10-3 and TRBJ2-7, with D perhaps TRBD1 (6 bases). This clonotype was sampled from a man aged 65 to 79 with acute or convalescent COVID-19. The CDR3 coding sequence is TGTGCCATCAGTGGGACAGACTCCTACGAGCAGTACTTC. Translated: CAISGTDSYEQYF.